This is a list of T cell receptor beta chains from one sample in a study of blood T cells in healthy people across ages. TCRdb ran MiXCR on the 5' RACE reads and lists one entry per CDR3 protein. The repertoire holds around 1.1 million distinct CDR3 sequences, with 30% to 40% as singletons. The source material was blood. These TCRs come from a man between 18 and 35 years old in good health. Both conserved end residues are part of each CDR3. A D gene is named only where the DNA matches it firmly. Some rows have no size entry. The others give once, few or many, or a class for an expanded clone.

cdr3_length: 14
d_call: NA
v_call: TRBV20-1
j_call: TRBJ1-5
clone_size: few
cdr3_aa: CSARVGNSRQPQHF
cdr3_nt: TGCAGTGCTAGAGTTGGGAACAGCCGTCAGCCCCAGCATTTT

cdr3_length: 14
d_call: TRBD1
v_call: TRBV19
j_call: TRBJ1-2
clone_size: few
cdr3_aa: CASISLGGKYGYTF
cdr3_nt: TGTGCCAGTATCTCCCTAGGGGGCAAATATGGCTACACCTTC

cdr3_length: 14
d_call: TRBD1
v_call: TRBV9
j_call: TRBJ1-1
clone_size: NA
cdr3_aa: CASSRGPEDTEAFF
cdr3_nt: TGTGCCAGCAGCAGGGGGCCAGAGGACACTGAAGCTTTCTTT

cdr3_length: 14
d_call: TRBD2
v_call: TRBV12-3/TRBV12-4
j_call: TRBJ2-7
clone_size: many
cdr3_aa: CASSPGLAGYEQYF
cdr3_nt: TGTGCCAGCAGCCCCGGACTAGCGGGCTACGAGCAGTACTTC

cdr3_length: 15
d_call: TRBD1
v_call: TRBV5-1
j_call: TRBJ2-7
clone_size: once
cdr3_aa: CASSRGQGISYEQYF
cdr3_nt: TGCGCCAGCAGCCGGGGACAGGGAATCTCCTACGAGCAGTACTTC

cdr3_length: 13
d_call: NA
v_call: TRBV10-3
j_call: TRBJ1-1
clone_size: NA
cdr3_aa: CAISDGVNTEAFF
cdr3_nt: TGTGCCATCAGTGACGGGGTGAACACTGAAGCTTTCTTT

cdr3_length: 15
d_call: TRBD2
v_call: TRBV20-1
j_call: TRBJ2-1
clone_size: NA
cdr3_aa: CSASFRGLEVSEQFF
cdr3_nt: TGCAGTGCCAGTTTTAGGGGACTAGAAGTCAGTGAGCAGTTCTTC

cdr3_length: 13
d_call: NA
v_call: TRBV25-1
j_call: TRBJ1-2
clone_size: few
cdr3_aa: CASTPGQHYGYTF
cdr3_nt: TGTGCCAGCACCCCGGGGCAGCACTATGGCTACACCTTC

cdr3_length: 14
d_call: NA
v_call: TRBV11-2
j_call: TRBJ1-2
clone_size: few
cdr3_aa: CASSLDLQDYGYTF
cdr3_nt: TGTGCCAGCAGCTTAGATCTCCAGGACTATGGCTACACCTTC

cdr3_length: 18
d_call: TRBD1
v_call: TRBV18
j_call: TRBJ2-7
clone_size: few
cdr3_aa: CASSPPRGQGAGTYEQYF
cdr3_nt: TGTGCCAGCTCACCACCGCGCGGACAGGGGGCCGGAACTTACGAGCAGTACTTC

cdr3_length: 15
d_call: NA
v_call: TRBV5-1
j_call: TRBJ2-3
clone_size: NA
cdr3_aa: CASSLDSRGADTQYF
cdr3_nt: TGCGCCAGCAGCTTGGATTCGAGGGGGGCAGATACGCAGTATTTT

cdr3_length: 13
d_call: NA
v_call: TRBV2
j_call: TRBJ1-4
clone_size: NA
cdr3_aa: CASSLDVTEKLFF
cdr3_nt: TGTGCCAGCAGTCTCGACGTGACCGAAAAACTGTTTTTT

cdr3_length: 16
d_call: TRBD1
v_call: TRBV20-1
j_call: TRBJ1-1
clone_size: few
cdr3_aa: CSARDGHRGVNTEAFF
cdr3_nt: TGCAGTGCTAGAGATGGGCACAGGGGCGTGAACACTGAAGCTTTCTTT

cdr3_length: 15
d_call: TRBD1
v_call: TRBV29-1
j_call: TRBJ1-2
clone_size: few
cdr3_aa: CSVEWDRGRNYGYTF
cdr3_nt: TGCAGCGTTGAATGGGACAGGGGCAGAAACTATGGCTACACCTTC

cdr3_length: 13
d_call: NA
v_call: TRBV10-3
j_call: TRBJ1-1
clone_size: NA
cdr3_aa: CAISDGPRQNAFF
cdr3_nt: TGTGCCATCAGTGACGGACCGCGTCAAAACGCTTTCTTT

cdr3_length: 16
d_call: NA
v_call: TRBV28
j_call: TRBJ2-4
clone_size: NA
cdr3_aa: CATSPGTLLTKNIRYF
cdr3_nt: TGTGCCACAAGCCCAGGGACACTACTAACCAAAAACATTCGGTACTTC

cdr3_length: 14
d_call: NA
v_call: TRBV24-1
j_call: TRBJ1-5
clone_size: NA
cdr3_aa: CATAGARSNQPQHF
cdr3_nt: TGTGCCACGGCGGGGGCACGGAGCAATCAGCCCCAGCATTTT

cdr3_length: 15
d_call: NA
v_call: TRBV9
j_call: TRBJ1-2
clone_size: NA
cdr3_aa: CASSHGADSPYGYTF
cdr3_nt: TGTGCCAGCAGCCATGGGGCGGACAGTCCCTATGGCTACACCTTC

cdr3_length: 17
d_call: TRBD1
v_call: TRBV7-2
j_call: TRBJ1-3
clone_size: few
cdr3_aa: CASSLSRDRVSGNTIYF
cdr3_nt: TGTGCCAGCAGCTTATCTCGGGACAGGGTATCTGGAAACACCATATATTTT

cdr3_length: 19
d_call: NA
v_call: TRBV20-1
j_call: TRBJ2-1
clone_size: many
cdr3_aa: CSARDPGREYLRSYNEQFF
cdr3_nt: TGCAGTGCTAGGGATCCCGGCAGGGAATATTTACGTTCCTACAATGAGCAGTTCTTC

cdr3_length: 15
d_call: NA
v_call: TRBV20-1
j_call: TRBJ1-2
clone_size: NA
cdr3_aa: CSARVFTEINYGYTF
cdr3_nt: TGCAGTGCTAGAGTTTTTACAGAAATAAACTATGGCTACACCTTC

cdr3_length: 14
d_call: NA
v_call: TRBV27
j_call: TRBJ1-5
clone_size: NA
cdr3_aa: CASSGARGDQPQHF
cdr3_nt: TGTGCCAGCAGTGGAGCCCGGGGGGATCAGCCCCAGCATTTT

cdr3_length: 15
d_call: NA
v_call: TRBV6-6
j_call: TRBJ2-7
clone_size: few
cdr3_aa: CASSLQLESSYEQYF
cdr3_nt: TGTGCCAGCAGTCTTCAATTGGAGAGCTCCTACGAGCAGTACTTC

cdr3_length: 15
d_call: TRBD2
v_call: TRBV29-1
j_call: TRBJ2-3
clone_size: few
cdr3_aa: CSGTPRLARADTQYF
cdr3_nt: TGCAGCGGAACACCCAGACTAGCGAGGGCAGATACGCAGTATTTT

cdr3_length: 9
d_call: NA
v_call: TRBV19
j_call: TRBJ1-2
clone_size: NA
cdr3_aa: CASGYGYTF
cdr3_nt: TGTGCCAGTGGCTATGGCTACACCTTC

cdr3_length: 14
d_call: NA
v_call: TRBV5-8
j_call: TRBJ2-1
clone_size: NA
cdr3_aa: CASSRASTVNEQFF
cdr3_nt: TGTGCCAGCAGCCGCGCCTCGACAGTCAATGAGCAGTTCTTC

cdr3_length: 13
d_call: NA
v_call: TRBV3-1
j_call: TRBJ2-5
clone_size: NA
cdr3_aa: CASRQDGTGRSYF
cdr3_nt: TGTGCCAGCAGGCAAGATGGTACGGGCAGATCGTACTTC

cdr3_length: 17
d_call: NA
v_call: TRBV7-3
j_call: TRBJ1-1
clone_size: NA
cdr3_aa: CASSLSLPGRRNTEAFF
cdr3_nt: TGTGCCAGCAGCTTAAGTTTACCGGGACGTCGGAACACTGAAGCTTTCTTT

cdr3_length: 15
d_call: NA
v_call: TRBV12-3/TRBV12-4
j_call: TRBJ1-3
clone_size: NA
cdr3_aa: CASSQTGTPLNTIYF
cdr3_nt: TGTGCCAGCAGTCAAACCGGGACACCCTTAAACACCATATATTTT

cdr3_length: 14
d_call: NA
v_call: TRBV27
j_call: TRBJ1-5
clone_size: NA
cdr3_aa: CASRSLGAHQPQHF
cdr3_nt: TGTGCCAGCAGGTCGTTAGGAGCTCATCAGCCCCAGCATTTT

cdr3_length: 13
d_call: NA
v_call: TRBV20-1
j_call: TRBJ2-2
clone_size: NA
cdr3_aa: CSARDLGAGELFF
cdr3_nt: TGCAGTGCTAGAGATCTTGGTGCCGGGGAGCTGTTTTTT

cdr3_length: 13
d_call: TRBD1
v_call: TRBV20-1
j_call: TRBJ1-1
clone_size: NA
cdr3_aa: CSAHRRQGAWAFF
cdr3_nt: TGCAGTGCCCACCGCCGGCAGGGGGCCTGGGCTTTCTTT

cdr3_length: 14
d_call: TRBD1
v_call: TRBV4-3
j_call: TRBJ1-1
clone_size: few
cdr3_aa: CANPDRGRHTEAFF
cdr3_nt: TGCGCCAACCCGGACAGGGGAAGGCACACTGAAGCTTTCTTT

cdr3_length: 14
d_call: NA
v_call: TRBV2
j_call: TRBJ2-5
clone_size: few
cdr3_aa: CASSGGRVQETQYF
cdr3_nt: TGTGCCAGCAGTGGGGGCAGGGTTCAAGAGACCCAGTACTTC

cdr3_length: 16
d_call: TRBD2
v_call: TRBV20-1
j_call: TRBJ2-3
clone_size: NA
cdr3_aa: CSASSSGGGSTDTQYF
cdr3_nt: TGCAGTGCTAGTTCTAGCGGGGGGGGTAGCACAGATACGCAGTATTTT

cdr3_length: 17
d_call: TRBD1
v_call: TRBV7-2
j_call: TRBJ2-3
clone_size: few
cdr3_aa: CASSFPGTGDRTDTQYF
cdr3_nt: TGTGCCAGCAGCTTTCCGGGGACAGGGGACCGCACAGATACGCAGTATTTT

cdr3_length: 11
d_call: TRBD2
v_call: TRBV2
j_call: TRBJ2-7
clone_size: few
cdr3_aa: CASRLAGGQYF
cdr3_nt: TGTGCCAGCAGACTAGCGGGGGGCCAGTACTTC

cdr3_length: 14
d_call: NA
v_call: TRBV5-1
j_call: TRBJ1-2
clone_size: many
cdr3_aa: CASSLSSWEGGYTF
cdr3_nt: TGCGCCAGCAGCTTGAGTAGCTGGGAAGGAGGCTACACCTTC

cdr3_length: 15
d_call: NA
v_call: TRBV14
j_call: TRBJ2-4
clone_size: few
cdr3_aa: CASSHPAGGKGIQYF
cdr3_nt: TGTGCCAGCAGCCATCCGGCTGGGGGGAAGGGCATTCAGTACTTC

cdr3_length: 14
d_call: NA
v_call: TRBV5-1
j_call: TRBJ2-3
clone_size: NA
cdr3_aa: CASSPVAGGDTQYF
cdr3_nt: TGCGCCAGCAGCCCCGTCGCCGGGGGAGATACGCAGTATTTT

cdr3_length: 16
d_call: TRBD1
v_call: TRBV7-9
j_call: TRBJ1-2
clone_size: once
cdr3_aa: CASSLLGQGNQYGYTF
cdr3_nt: TGTGCCAGCAGCCTCCTCGGACAGGGAAATCAATATGGCTACACCTTC